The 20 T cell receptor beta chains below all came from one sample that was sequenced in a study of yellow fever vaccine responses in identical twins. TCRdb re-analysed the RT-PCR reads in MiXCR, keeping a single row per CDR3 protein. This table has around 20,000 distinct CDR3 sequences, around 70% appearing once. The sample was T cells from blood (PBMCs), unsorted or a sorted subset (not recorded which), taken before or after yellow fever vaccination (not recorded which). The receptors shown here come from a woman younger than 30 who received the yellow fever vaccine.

The CDR3 nucleotides are TGTGCCAGCAGCAAGCTAGCGGGAGTTACCTACGAGCAGTACTTC. Translation gives CASSKLAGVTYEQYF. This rearrangement joins TRBV5-5 to TRBJ2-7; 10 bases are a match to TRBD2. Losses at the gene ends were 4 bases for V and 2 bases for J; bases not matched to a gene: 6. CDR3 length equals 15 residues. The germline gives CDR1 SGHKS, CDR2 YYEKEE (reference sequence).

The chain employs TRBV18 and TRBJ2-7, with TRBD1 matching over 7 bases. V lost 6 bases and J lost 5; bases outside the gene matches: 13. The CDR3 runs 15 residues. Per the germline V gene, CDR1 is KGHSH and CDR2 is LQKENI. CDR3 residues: CASSRGQDSFNEQYF. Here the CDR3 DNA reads TGTGCCAGCTCTCGAGGACAGGACAGCTTTAACGAGCAGTACTTC.

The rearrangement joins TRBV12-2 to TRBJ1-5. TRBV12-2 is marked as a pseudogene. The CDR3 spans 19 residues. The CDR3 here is CASRLAGPTLHYSNQPQHF. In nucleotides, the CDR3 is TGTGCAAGTCGCTTAGCGGGCCCGACACTACACTATAGCAATCAGCCCCAGCATTTT.

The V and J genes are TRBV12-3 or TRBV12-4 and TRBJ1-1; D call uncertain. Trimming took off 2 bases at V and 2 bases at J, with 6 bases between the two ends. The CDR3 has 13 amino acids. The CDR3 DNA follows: TGTGCCAGCAGTTTACAGGTTAACACTGAAGCTTTCTTT. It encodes CASSLQVNTEAFF.

The CDR3 sequence is CAISDGMDRANSPLHF. For the CDR3, the DNA is TGTGCCATCAGTGACGGGATGGACAGAGCTAATTCACCCCTCCACTTT. V and J are TRBV10-3 and TRBJ1-6; TRBD1 is a possible D gene (6 bases). V lost 3 bases and J 6 bases, leaving 15 bases between the germline ends. The CDR3 has 16 amino acids. Looked up from germline, CDR1 is ENHRY and CDR2 is SYGVKD.

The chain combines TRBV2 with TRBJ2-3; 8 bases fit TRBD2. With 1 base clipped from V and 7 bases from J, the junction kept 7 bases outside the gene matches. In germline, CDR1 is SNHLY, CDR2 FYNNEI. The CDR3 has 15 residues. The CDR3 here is CASSEEIAGKNTQYF. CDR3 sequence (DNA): TGTGCCAGCAGTGAAGAAATAGCGGGGAAAAATACGCAGTATTTT.

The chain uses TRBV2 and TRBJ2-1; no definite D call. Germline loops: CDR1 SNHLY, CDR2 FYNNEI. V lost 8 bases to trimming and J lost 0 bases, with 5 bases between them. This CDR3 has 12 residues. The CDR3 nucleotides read TGTGCCAGCTGGCTCTCCTACAATGAGCAGTTCTTC. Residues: CASWLSYNEQFF.

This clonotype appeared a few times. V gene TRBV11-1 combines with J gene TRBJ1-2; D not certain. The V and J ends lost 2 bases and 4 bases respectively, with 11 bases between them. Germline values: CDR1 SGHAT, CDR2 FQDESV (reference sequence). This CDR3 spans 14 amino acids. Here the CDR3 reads CASSLSASAYGYTF. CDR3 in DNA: TGTGCCAGCAGCTTATCCGCCAGCGCCTATGGCTACACCTTC. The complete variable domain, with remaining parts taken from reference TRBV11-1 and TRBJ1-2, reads EAEVAQSPRYKITEKSQAVAFWCDPISGHATLYWYRQILGQGPELLVQFQDESVVDDSQLPKDRFSAERLKGVDSTLKIQPAELGDSAMYLCASSLSASAYGYTFGSGTRLTVV.

The CDR3 sequence: CASSQDLAGGGTDTQYF. The CDR3 DNA reads TGTGCCAGCAGCCAAGATCTAGCGGGAGGGGGCACAGATACGCAGTATTTT. The chain joins TRBV4-2 to TRBJ2-3; 12 bases are shared with TRBD2. Germline V gene data show CDR1 as LGHNA and CDR2 as YNFKEQ. The CDR3 spans 17 residues. The V gene end was trimmed by 0 bases and the J gene end by 1 base; junction bases not matched to a gene: 2.

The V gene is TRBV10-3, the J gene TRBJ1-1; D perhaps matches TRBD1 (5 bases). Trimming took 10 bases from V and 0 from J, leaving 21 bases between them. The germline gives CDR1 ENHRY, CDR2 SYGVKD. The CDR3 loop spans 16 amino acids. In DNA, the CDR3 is TGTGCCACCCATAAGGTCCAGGGTGGTATGAACACTGAAGCTTTCTTT. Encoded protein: CATHKVQGGMNTEAFF.

CDR3 sequence: CASGLGNEQFF. The DNA of the CDR3 is TGTGCTAGTGGTTTGGGTAATGAGCAGTTCTTC. J is TRBJ2-1 and V is TRBV12-5; D is ambiguous. Germline V gene sequence: CDR1 LGHNT, CDR2 FRNRAP. Trimming left V 1 base short and J 7 bases short, with 2 bases between. The CDR3 sequence is 11 residues long.

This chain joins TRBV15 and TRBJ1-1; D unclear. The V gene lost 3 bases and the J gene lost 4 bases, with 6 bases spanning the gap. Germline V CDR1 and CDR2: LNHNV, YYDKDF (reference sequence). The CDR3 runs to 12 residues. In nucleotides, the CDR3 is TGTGCCACCAGCAGGAACCTCACTGAAGCTTTCTTT. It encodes CATSRNLTEAFF.

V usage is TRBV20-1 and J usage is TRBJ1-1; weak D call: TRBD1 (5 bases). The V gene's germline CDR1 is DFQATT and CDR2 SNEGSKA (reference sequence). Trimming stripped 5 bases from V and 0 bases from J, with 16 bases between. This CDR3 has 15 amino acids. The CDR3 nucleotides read TGCAGTGCTTGGGCCCCGGGACGGCTGAACACTGAAGCTTTCTTT. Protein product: CSAWAPGRLNTEAFF.

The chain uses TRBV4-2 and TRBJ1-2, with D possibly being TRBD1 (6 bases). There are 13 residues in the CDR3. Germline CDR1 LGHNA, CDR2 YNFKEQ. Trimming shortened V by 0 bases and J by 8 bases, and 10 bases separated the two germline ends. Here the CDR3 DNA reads TGTGCCAGCAGCCAAGATGGGGGGCGCGGCTACACCTTC. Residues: CASSQDGGRGYTF.

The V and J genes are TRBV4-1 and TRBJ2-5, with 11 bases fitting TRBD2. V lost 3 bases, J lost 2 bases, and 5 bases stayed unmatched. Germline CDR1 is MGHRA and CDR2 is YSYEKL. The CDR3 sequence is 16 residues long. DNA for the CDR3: TGCGCCAGCAGCCAGAGGGGACTAGCGGAGCAAGAGACCCAGTACTTC. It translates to CASSQRGLAEQETQYF.

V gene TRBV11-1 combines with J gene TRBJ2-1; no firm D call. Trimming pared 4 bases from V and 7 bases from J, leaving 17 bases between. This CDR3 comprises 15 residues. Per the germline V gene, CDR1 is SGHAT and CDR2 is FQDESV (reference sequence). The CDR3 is CASSYQSARENEQFF. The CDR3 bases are TGTGCCAGCAGCTATCAATCGGCTCGTGAAAATGAGCAGTTCTTC.

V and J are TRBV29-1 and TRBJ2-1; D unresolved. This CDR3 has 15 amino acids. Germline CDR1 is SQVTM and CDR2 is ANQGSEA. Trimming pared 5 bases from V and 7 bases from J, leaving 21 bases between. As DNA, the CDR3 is TGCAGCGTTAAACTCATGGACCTCATTTGGAATGAGCAGTTCTTC. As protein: CSVKLMDLIWNEQFF.

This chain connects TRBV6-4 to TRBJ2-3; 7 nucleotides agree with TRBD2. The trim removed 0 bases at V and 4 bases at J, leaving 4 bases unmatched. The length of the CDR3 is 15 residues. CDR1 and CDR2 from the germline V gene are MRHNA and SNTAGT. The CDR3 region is CASSDSGGGSDTQYF. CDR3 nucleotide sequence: TGTGCCAGCAGTGACTCAGGCGGGGGATCAGATACGCAGTATTTT.

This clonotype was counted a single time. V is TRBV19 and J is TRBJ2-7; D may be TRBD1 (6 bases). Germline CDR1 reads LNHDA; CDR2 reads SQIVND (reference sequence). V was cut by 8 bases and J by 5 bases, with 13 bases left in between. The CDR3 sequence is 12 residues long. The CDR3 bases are TGTGCCAGTTCGGACAGTGTCAACGAGCAGTACTTC. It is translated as CASSDSVNEQYF. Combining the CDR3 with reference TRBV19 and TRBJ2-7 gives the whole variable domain DGGITQSPKYLFRKEGQNVTLSCEQNLNHDAMYWYRQDPGQGLRLIYYSQIVNDFQKGDIAEGYSVSREKKESFPLTVTSAQKNPTAFYLCASSDSVNEQYFGPGTRLTVT.

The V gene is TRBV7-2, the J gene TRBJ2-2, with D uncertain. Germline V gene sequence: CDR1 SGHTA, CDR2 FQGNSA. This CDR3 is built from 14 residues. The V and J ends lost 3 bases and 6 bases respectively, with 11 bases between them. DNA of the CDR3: TGTGCCAGCAGCTTTGCCGAAGTAGCCGGGGAGCTGTTTTTT. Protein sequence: CASSFAEVAGELFF.